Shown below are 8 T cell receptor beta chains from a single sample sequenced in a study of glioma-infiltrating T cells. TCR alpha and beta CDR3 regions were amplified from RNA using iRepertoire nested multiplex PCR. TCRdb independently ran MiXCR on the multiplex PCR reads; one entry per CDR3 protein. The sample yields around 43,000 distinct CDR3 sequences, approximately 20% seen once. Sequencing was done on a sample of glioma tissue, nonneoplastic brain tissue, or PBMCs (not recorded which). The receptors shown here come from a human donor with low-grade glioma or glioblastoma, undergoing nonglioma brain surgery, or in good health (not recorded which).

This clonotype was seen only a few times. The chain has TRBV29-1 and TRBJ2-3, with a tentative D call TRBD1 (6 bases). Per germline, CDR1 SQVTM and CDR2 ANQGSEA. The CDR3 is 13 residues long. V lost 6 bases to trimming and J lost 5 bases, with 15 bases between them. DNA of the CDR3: TGCAGCGTAGCCAGGGGAAGGGGAGATACGCAGTATTTT. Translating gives CSVARGRGDTQYF.

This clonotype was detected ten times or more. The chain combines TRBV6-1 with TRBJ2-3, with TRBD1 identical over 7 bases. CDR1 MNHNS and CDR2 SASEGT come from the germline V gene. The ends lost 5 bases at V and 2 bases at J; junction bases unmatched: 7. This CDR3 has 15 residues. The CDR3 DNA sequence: TGTGCCAGCAGTACCGGGACAGTAGACACAGATACGCAGTATTTT. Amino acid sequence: CASSTGTVDTDTQYF.

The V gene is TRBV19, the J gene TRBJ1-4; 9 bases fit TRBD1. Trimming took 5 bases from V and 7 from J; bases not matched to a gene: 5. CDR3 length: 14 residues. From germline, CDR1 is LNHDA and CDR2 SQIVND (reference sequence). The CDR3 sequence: CASSPDRGAEKLFF. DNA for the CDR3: TGTGCCAGTAGTCCGGACAGGGGAGCTGAAAAACTGTTTTTT. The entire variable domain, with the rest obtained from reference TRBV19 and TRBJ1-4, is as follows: DGGITQSPKYLFRKEGQNVTLSCEQNLNHDAMYWYRQDPGQGLRLIYYSQIVNDFQKGDIAEGYSVSREKKESFPLTVTSAQKNPTAFYLCASSPDRGAEKLFFGSGTQLSVL.

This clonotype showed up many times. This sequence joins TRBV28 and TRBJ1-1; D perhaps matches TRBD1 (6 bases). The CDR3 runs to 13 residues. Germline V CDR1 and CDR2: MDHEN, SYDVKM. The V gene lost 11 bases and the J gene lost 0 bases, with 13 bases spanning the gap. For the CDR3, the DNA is TGTGCCTGCGCCGGGACAATGAACACTGAAGCTTTCTTT. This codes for CACAGTMNTEAFF.

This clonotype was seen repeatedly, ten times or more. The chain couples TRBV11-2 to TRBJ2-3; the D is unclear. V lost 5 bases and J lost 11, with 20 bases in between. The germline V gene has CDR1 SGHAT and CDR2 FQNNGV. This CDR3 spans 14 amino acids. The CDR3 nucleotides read TGTGCCAGCAGCCCGCGCTCCCTGCCAGAGGTGCAGTATTTT. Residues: CASSPRSLPEVQYF.

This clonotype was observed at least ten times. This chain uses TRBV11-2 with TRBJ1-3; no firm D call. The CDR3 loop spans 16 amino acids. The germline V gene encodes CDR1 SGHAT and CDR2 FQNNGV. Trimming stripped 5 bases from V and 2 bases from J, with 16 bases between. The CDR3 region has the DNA TGTGCCAGCAGCGACCGTTCAAGGGAACCTGGAAACACCATATATTTT. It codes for CASSDRSREPGNTIYF.

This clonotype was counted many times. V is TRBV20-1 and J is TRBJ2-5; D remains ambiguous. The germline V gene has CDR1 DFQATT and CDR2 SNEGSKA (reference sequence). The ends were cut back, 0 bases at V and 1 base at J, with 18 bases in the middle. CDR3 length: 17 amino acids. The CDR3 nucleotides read TGCAGTGCTAGAGATAACCCCACATTACTAATCCAAGAGACCCAGTACTTC. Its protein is CSARDNPTLLIQETQYF.

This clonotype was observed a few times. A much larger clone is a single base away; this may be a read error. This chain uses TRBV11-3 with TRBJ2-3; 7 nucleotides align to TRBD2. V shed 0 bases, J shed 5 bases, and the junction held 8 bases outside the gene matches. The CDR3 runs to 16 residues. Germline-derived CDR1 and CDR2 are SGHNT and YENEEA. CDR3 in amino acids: CASSLDPGRGRDTQYF. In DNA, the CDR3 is TGTGCCAGCAGCTTAGATCCAGGGCGGGGGAGAGATACGCAGTATTTT.